This TCR beta chain was obtained from a study of blood T cell repertoires in COVID-19. As for the study in general: T cells, B-cell-depleted T cells, or PBMCs provided the cDNA or gDNA that served as material.

Only in-frame clones appear in the TCRdb table, and some are missing; sequencing was by immunoSEQ multiplex PCR. The sample comprises 200,000 to 300,000 clones, around 84% of which are singletons, and 4.2% rests with the top ten. A single count supports this clone. From germline, CDR1 is MNHEY and CDR2 SVGAGI. The V and J ends lost 7 bases and 9 bases respectively, with 13 bases between them. CDR3 length equals 11 residues. Specimen: peripheral blood. The clonotype originates from a man aged 55 to 70 with acute or convalescent COVID-19. The J gene is TRBJ2-7, the V gene TRBV6-5, with D tentatively TRBD1 (5 bases). The CDR3 loop is CASTKGQGQYF. The CDR3 nucleotides are TGTGCCAGCACCAAGGGGCAGGGGCAGTACTTC.